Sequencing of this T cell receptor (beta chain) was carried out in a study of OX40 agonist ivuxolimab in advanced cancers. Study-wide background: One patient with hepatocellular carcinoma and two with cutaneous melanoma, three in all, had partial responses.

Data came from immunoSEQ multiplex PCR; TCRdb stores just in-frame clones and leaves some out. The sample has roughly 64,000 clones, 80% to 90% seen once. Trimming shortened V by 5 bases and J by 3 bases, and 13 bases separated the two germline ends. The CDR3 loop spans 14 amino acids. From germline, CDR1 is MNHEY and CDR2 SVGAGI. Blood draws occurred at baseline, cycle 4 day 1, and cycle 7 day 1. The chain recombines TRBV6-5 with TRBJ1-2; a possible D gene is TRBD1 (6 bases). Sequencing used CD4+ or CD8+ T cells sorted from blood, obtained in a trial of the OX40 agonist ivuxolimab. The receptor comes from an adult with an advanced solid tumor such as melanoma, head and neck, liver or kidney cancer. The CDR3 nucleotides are TGTGCCAGCAGTCCCCCGGGGGCGGACTATGGCTACACCTTC. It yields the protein CASSPPGADYGYTF.